One sample yielded the 4 T cell receptor beta chains listed below, sequenced in a study of shared clonotypes between healthy human individuals. Method: immunoSEQ multiplex PCR; TCRdb's copy keeps in-frame clones and lacks some. In the table there are about 1.5 million clones, roughly 97% of which are singletons. The sample taken for sequencing was naive CD4+ T cells sorted from blood. Stated subset: CD45RA+ positively selected. Receptors were obtained from a man aged 25 to 45 in good health.

The chain couples TRBV7-2 to TRBJ2-7, with 13 bases that match TRBD2. Per germline, CDR1 SGHTA and CDR2 FQGNSA. Trimming at V came to 0 bases and at J to 2 bases, leaving 1 base not matched to a gene. The CDR3 contains 16 residues. The CDR3 sequence: CASSLAGLAGPYEQYF. CDR3 nucleotide sequence: TGTGCCAGCAGCTTAGCGGGACTAGCGGGACCCTACGAGCAGTACTTC.

The chain couples TRBV2 to TRBJ1-2, with 10 positions matching TRBD1. J was trimmed by 9 bases and V by 6 bases; bases with no gene match: 10. The CDR3 has 14 amino acids. In germline, CDR1 is SNHLY, CDR2 FYNNEI. The CDR3, as DNA: TGTGCCAGCAGGGCAGGGACAGGGGAGGTCAGCTACACCTTC. It is translated as CASRAGTGEVSYTF.

This rearrangement joins TRBV7-9 to TRBJ1-5; the match to TRBD1 covers 7 bases. The V gene's germline CDR1 is SEHNR and CDR2 FQNEAQ (reference sequence). This CDR3 contains 15 residues. V lost 1 base and J lost 5; bases outside the gene matches: 5. The CDR3 loop reads CASSLGQGKDQPQHF. DNA for the CDR3: TGTGCCAGCAGCTTAGGACAGGGTAAGGATCAGCCCCAGCATTTT.

Notes on this clone: Other DNA sequences within the sample encode an identical CDR3. The chain recombines TRBV25-1 with TRBJ2-1, with D hard to call. Germline-derived CDR1 and CDR2 are MGHDK and SYGVNS. Trimming removed 1 base from V and 4 bases from J, with 5 bases in between. This CDR3 is built from 13 residues. The CDR3 DNA is TGTGCCAGCAGTGAATCTAGTTACAATGAGCAGTTCTTC. The encoded protein is CASSESSYNEQFF.